This T cell receptor (beta chain) was found in a study of STAT5B mutations in CD4+ large granular lymphocyte leukemia. The wider study: Healthy donors showed HLA-associated enrichment of the CDR3 'QG' motif. Study-wide results and limits: TRBV06-family usage was enriched in top patient clones (8/27) versus controls (2/35).

This CDR3 is built from 16 residues. Trimming left V 2 bases short and J 0 bases short, with 12 bases between. Germline V gives CDR1 MNHEY, CDR2 SVGAGI. Libraries were prepared by immunoSEQ multiplex PCR; TCRdb keeps only in-frame clonotypes and omits some of them. The profile shows over 35,000 clones, roughly 83% of them singletons. About this clone: The antigen is not known.

The sample consisted of CD4+ T cells from blood buffy coats. The gene calls are TRBV6-5 and TRBJ2-3, with D unresolved. This TCR came from a human donor in good health. In nucleotides, the CDR3 is TGTGCCAGCAGTTACGATGGCGACACTAGCACAGATACGCAGTATTTT. It encodes CASSYDGDTSTDTQYF.